The 25 T cell receptor beta chains listed next were all sequenced from one sample in a study of cytomegalovirus exposure and HLA in healthy donors. PCR was performed using 60 Vbeta and 13 Jbeta primers. Method: immunoSEQ multiplex PCR; TCRdb's copy keeps in-frame clones and lacks some. The profile shows 95,000 to 150,000 clones, over 75% of them singletons. Sequenced input: PBMCs. Source of these receptors: a young man in good health and CMV-seronegative.

This rearrangement joins TRBV18 to TRBJ2-3; D is perhaps TRBD1 (7 bases). Germline V gene data show CDR1 as KGHSH and CDR2 as LQKENI. Trimming took off 3 bases at V and 5 bases at J, with 15 bases between the two ends. The CDR3 loop spans 15 amino acids. In DNA form, the CDR3 reads TGTGCCAGCTCACCGGGCGGGACAGCGGGAGATACGCAGTATTTT. Translated: CASSPGGTAGDTQYF.

The CDR3 nucleotides read TGTGCCAGCAGCTTAGTTCTGAGCGCCAATTCACCCCTCCACTTT. Residues: CASSLVLSANSPLHF. The rearrangement links TRBV7-2 to TRBJ1-6, with no clear D. The CDR3 has 15 residues. The V end lost 1 base, the J end lost 7 bases, and 11 bases lay between the germline ends. Germline lookup yields CDR1 SGHTA and CDR2 FQGNSA. Together with reference TRBV7-2 and TRBJ1-6, the CDR3 gives the full variable domain: GAGVSQSPSNKVTEKGKDVELRCDPISGHTALYWYRQSLGQGLEFLIYFQGNSAPDKSGLPSDRFSAERTGGSVSTLTIQRTQQEDSAVYLCASSLVLSANSPLHFGNGTRLTVT.

Here the CDR3 reads CASRRTLDAYEQYF. In DNA form, the CDR3 reads TGTGCCAGCAGAAGGACACTCGACGCCTACGAGCAGTACTTC. J is TRBJ2-7 and V is TRBV28; D may be TRBD1 (5 bases). Between the trimmed V and J ends, which lost 6 bases and 2 bases, there was a span of 14 bases. Germline CDR1 is MDHEN and CDR2 is SYDVKM. This CDR3 contains 14 residues.

A remark on this clone: The sample holds other DNA sequences that translate to the same CDR3. The rearrangement joins TRBV20-1 to TRBJ1-1, with D uncertain. The V gene lost 0 bases and the J gene lost 11 bases, with 10 bases spanning the gap. This CDR3 spans 11 amino acids. The germline gives CDR1 DFQATT, CDR2 SNEGSKA (reference sequence). The CDR3 coding sequence is TGCAGTGCTAGAGAGGGAGTGAGGGCTTTCTTT. Translated: CSAREGVRAFF.

This sequence joins TRBV7-9 and TRBJ2-1; TRBD2 is a possible D gene (5 bases). Germline CDR1 is SEHNR and CDR2 is FQNEAQ (reference sequence). The CDR3 consists of 15 residues. Trimming removed 3 bases at V and 2 bases at J, with 11 bases between. CDR3 in DNA: TGTGCCAGCAGCTTTCGACGGGGAACCTACAATGAGCAGTTCTTC. It encodes CASSFRRGTYNEQFF.

V and J are TRBV6-5 and TRBJ1-2; 7 bases agree with TRBD1. Unmatched junction bases numbered 14, after V lost 5 bases and J lost 8 bases. This CDR3 has 15 amino acids. From germline, CDR1 is MNHEY and CDR2 SVGAGI. The CDR3 is CASSLFGQAQWGYTF. The CDR3 region has the DNA TGTGCCAGCAGTCTATTCGGACAGGCACAATGGGGCTACACCTTC.

The chain combines TRBV6-6 with TRBJ1-6, with TRBD1 matching 7 bases. In germline, CDR1 is MNHNY, CDR2 SVGAGI (reference sequence). The CDR3 extends over 15 amino acids. With V trimmed by 4 bases and J by 6 bases, 6 bases remained unmatched. This CDR3 is CASSSTRDSNSPLHF. For the CDR3, the DNA is TGTGCCAGCAGTTCGACCCGGGACAGTAATTCACCCCTCCACTTT.

V gene TRBV6-1 combines with J gene TRBJ1-6, with 7 bases fitting TRBD1. The CDR3 has 20 residues. CDR1 is MNHNS, CDR2 SASEGT, per germline. With V trimmed by 3 bases and J by 0 bases, 14 bases remained unmatched. The CDR3 coding sequence is TGTGCCAGCAGTGATGCTAGCCAGACAGGGTCAAGCTCCTATAATTCACCCCTCCACTTT. This encodes CASSDASQTGSSSYNSPLHF.

The chain is built from TRBV2 and TRBJ2-3, with 16 bases matching TRBD2. CDR1 is SNHLY and CDR2 is FYNNEI in the germline V gene. The trim removed 6 bases at V and 1 base at J, leaving 10 bases unmatched. CDR3 size: 19 residues. The CDR3 protein is CASRPGTSGGAGGTDTQYF. CDR3 nucleotides: TGTGCCAGCAGACCAGGGACTAGCGGGGGGGCCGGGGGCACAGATACGCAGTATTTT. The full variable domain, its missing parts supplied by reference TRBV2 and TRBJ2-3, is EPEVTQTPSHQVTQMGQEVILRCVPISNHLYFYWYRQILGQKVEFLVSFYNNEISEKSEIFDDQFSVERPDGSNFTLKIRSTKLEDSAMYFCASRPGTSGGAGGTDTQYFGPGTRLTVL.

This sequence joins TRBV5-6 and TRBJ1-1; the D is unclear. Trimming left V 2 bases short and J 5 bases short, with 16 bases between. The CDR3 runs to 15 residues. Germline lookup yields CDR1 SGHDT and CDR2 YYEEEE. The CDR3 DNA is TGTGCCAGCAGCTTTTCCGCAGGCTACAATACTGAAGCTTTCTTT. This codes for CASSFSAGYNTEAFF.

The V call is TRBV6-1, the J call TRBJ1-5; D unclear. V lost 2 bases and J 1 base, leaving 15 bases between the germline ends. The CDR3 sequence is 17 residues long. The germline V gene has CDR1 MNHNS and CDR2 SASEGT. The CDR3 is CASSEYIPGVSNQPQHF. The CDR3 DNA reads as TGTGCCAGCAGTGAATATATACCGGGAGTAAGCAATCAGCCCCAGCATTTT.

This clone occurred a few times. V gene TRBV4-3 combines with J gene TRBJ1-1; a possible D gene is TRBD1 (5 bases). The V end was cut by 0 bases, the J end by 1 base, with 9 bases between. This CDR3 spans 15 amino acids. Germline CDR1 and CDR2: LGHNA and YSLEER. In DNA form, the CDR3 reads TGCGCCAGCAGCCAAGATCCCACAGGGAACACTGAAGCTTTCTTT. Residues: CASSQDPTGNTEAFF.

The rearrangement links TRBV28 to TRBJ1-6; D gene uncertain. The CDR3 loop spans 16 amino acids. Germline CDR1 MDHEN, CDR2 SYDVKM. Deletions cut 10 bases from V and 0 bases from J, with 16 bases between. This chain's CDR3 is CATHEPGSSYNSPLHF. Written as DNA, the CDR3 is TGTGCCACCCACGAGCCGGGGAGCTCCTATAATTCACCCCTCCACTTT.

The V call is TRBV6-1, the J call TRBJ1-1, with 7 nucleotides matching TRBD1. Trimming removed 3 bases from V and 5 bases from J; junction bases left unmatched: 6. The CDR3 runs to 14 residues. Germline lookup yields CDR1 MNHNS and CDR2 SASEGT. The CDR3 sequence: CASSEVDRITEAFF. In nucleotides, the CDR3 is TGTGCCAGCAGTGAGGTGGACAGGATTACTGAAGCTTTCTTT.

V usage is TRBV28 and J usage is TRBJ2-7, with TRBD1 as a possible D gene (6 bases). The V gene's germline CDR1 is MDHEN and CDR2 SYDVKM. V was trimmed by 4 bases and J by 0 bases, leaving 16 bases between them. CDR3 length equals 16 residues. CDR3 DNA sequence: TGTGCCAGCAGTTCCCTACAGGGATCATTCTCCTACGAGCAGTACTTC. It is translated as CASSSLQGSFSYEQYF.

This clone was detected only once. The V call is TRBV11-2, the J call TRBJ1-3; TRBD1 matches at 7 bases. Looked up from germline, CDR1 is SGHAT and CDR2 is FQNNGV. The J segment lost 5 bases and the V segment lost 4 bases, leaving 11 bases of the junction unmatched. There are 16 residues in the CDR3. CDR3 DNA: TGTGCCAGCAGCTATGGCCGACAGGGACGACGAAACACCATATATTTT. Translation gives CASSYGRQGRRNTIYF.

V usage is TRBV14 and J usage is TRBJ2-5; tentatively, D is TRBD2 (5 bases). Trimming cost V 3 bases and J 4 bases, with 12 bases left between them. This CDR3 spans 14 amino acids. The germline V gene has CDR1 SGHDN and CDR2 FVKESK. CDR3 DNA: TGTGCCAGCAGCCACCTAGGACTGGGAGAGACCCAGTACTTC. Translated: CASSHLGLGETQYF.

The chain carries TRBV6-1 and TRBJ1-5; D uncertain. The germline V and J ends were trimmed by 3 bases and 1 base, with 4 bases remaining between them. CDR1 is MNHNS, CDR2 SASEGT, per germline. The CDR3 runs 13 residues. CDR3 sequence reads: CASSEGSNQPQHF. The CDR3, as DNA: TGTGCCAGCAGTGAGGGCAGCAATCAGCCCCAGCATTTT.

This clone was picked up one time. The chain combines TRBV15 with TRBJ1-1, with D possibly being TRBD1 (6 bases). This CDR3 contains 17 residues. The germline V gene has CDR1 LNHNV and CDR2 YYDKDF (reference sequence). V was shortened by 3 bases and J by 0 bases, with 17 bases between the two germline ends. The CDR3 nucleotides read TGTGCCACCAGCAGGAAGGGTGGACAGCGCGTGAACACTGAAGCTTTCTTT. Amino acids: CATSRKGGQRVNTEAFF.

The chain is built from TRBV10-1 and TRBJ2-6; D unclear. CDR1 is WNHNN, CDR2 SYGVQD, per germline (reference sequence). V lost 8 bases to trimming and J lost 3 bases, with 11 bases between them. This CDR3 contains 14 residues. DNA for the CDR3: TGCGCCAGCCACACCGAAAGTGGGGCCAACGTCCTGACTTTC. The encoded protein is CASHTESGANVLTF.

V usage is TRBV7-9 and J usage is TRBJ2-5; 9 bases are a match to TRBD1. CDR3 length equals 14 residues. The V and J ends lost 3 bases and 7 bases, in that order; junction bases with no gene match: 6. Germline CDR1 SEHNR, CDR2 FQNEAQ (reference sequence). The CDR3 protein is CASSFWDREATQYF. In DNA form, the CDR3 reads TGTGCCAGCAGCTTCTGGGACAGGGAAGCGACCCAGTACTTC.

This chain links TRBV7-2 with TRBJ2-3; possible D gene TRBD1, 6 bases. The CDR3 is 14 amino acids. Per germline, CDR1 SGHTA and CDR2 FQGNSA. The V end was cut by 5 bases, the J end by 6 bases, with 15 bases between. The CDR3 spells CASSKRGLVDTQYF. CDR3 nucleotides: TGTGCCAGCAGCAAAAGGGGGTTAGTGGATACGCAGTATTTT.

This clone was seen just once. This chain links TRBV5-6 with TRBJ1-1; 7 bases fit TRBD1. Germline V lookup: CDR1 SGHDT, CDR2 YYEEEE. With 6 bases clipped from V and 4 bases from J, the junction kept 3 bases outside the gene matches. This CDR3 has 12 residues. CDR3 sequence (DNA): TGTGCCAGCACCTACAGGGGCACTGAAGCTTTCTTT. Its translation is CASTYRGTEAFF.

J is TRBJ2-1 and V is TRBV5-1; maybe TRBD1 (5 bases). The V gene lost 4 bases and the J gene lost 6 bases, with 14 bases spanning the gap. Germline V gene lookup returns CDR1 SGHRS and CDR2 YFSETQ. CDR3 size: 14 residues. The DNA for the CDR3 is TGCGCCAGCAGCCCTCAGGGTTGGGGCAATGAGCAGTTCTTC. Translating it yields CASSPQGWGNEQFF. Together with reference TRBV5-1 and TRBJ2-1, the CDR3 gives the full variable domain: KAGVTQTPRYLIKTRGQQVTLSCSPISGHRSVSWYQQTPGQGLQFLFEYFSETQRNKGNFPGRFSGRQFSNSRSEMNVSTLELGDSALYLCASSPQGWGNEQFFGPGTRLTVL.

The rearrangement joins TRBV7-2 to TRBJ2-5, with 7 bases matching TRBD2. The germline V gene encodes CDR1 SGHTA and CDR2 FQGNSA. After removal of 1 base from V and 11 bases from J, the junction contained 7 bases not matched to a gene. The CDR3 extends over 13 amino acids. The CDR3 DNA reads as TGTGCCAGCAGCTTAGGGACTAGTCAAGAGCAGTACTTC. Protein: CASSLGTSQEQYF.